The clone carrying this TCR beta chain is a singleton in its sample. This record belongs to a study of shared clonotypes between healthy human individuals. The table came from immunoSEQ multiplex PCR; TCRdb's copy has only in-frame clones and leaves some out. This table holds more than 2 million clones, roughly 95% found once. The CDR3 length is 17 residues. CDR1 and CDR2 from the germline V gene are ENHRY and SYGVKD. The V segment lost 2 bases and the J segment 0 bases; nucleotides outside the gene matches: 9. Sequencing was done on a sample of naive CD4+ T cells sorted from blood. Subset specified: CD45RA+ positively selected. The rearrangement links TRBV10-3 to TRBJ2-7, with TRBD2 matching 8 bases. The source is a man aged 18-30 years in good health. This chain's CDR3 is CAISERLAGISSYEQYF. The CDR3 region has the DNA TGTGCCATCAGTGAGCGGCTAGCGGGTATTAGCTCCTACGAGCAGTACTTC.